This T cell receptor (beta chain) was identified in a study of blood T cell repertoires in COVID-19. The repertoire was sequenced with immunoSEQ multiplex PCR; TCRdb's copy has only in-frame clones and lacks some. Here the sample spans about 68,000 clones, 84% being singletons. Trimming took off 4 bases at V and 4 bases at J, with 18 bases between the two ends. CDR3 length equals 15 residues. Germline V gene sequence: CDR1 GTSNPN, CDR2 SVGIG (reference sequence). This receptor was identified in a man aged 50 to 60 with active COVID-19. The sequenced sample consisted of peripheral blood. The rearrangement uses TRBV30 and TRBJ2-3; possibly TRBD2 for D (6 bases). CDR3 region: CAWTLYGGGADTQYF. The CDR3 DNA follows: TGTGCCTGGACCCTGTATGGGGGAGGAGCAGATACGCAGTATTTT.